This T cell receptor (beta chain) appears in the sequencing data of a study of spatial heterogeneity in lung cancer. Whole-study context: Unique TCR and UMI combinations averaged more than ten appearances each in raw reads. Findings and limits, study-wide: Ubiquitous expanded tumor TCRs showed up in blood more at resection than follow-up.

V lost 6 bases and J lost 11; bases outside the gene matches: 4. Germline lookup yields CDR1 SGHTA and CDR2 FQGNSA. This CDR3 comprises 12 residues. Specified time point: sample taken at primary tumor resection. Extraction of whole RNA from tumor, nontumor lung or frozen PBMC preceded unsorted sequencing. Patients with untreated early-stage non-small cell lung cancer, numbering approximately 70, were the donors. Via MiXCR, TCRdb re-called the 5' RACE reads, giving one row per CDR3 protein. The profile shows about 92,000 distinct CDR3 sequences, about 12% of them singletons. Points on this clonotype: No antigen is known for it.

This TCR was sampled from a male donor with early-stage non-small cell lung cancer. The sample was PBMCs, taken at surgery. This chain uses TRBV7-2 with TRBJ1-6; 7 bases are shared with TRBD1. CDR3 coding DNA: TGTGCCAGCAGTTTACAGGGGACACCCCTCCACTTT. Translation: CASSLQGTPLHF.